This T cell receptor (beta chain) came from a study of blood T cell repertoires in COVID-19. Clinical history reported by participants formed the basis on which cohorts were assigned. Within 2 weeks before study entry, exposed participants met a COVID-19 case. In the original analysis: Amplification with reference gene primers provided the estimates of nucleated cell counts. Generated by immunoSEQ multiplex PCR, the TCRdb table keeps only in-frame clones and is missing some. The DNA was the basis for D and trimming; V, J and clone size are from that table. This table holds some 150,000 clones, less than 90% found once. V gave up 2 bases and J gave up 4 bases, with 8 bases separating them. The CDR3 loop spans 13 amino acids. Germline lookup yields CDR1 MNHEY and CDR2 SMNVEV (reference sequence).

Specimen: PBMCs or T cells enriched from blood (not recorded which). This clonotype was sampled from a woman in her forties or fifties who had been exposed to COVID-19. The chain recombines TRBV27 with TRBJ1-1; a weak D match, TRBD1 (6 bases). The CDR3, as DNA: TGTGCCAGCAGTTTAGGGGGGGCCACTGAAGCTTTCTTT. Translated: CASSLGGATEAFF.